Listed here are 2 T cell receptor beta chains from one sample, sequenced in a study of beta chain features in type 1 diabetes. Investigators reverse transcribed all isolated RNA, so they sequenced expressed TCRB transcripts. Produced via immunoSEQ multiplex PCR; TCRdb's table is partial and in-frame only. The sample shows hundreds of thousands of clones, roughly 16% of them seen only once. Sequencing was performed on naive CD4+ T cells from blood. The receptors come from a woman aged 18-35 years in good health.

The rearrangement links TRBV2 to TRBJ2-7; D remains unclear. V was clipped by 3 bases and J by 0 bases, with 6 bases between them. Germline CDR1 is SNHLY and CDR2 is FYNNEI. This CDR3 spans 13 amino acids. The DNA for the CDR3 is TGTGCCAGCAGTGATGGAATCTCCTACGAGCAGTACTTC. As protein: CASSDGISYEQYF. Together with reference TRBV2 and TRBJ2-7, the CDR3 gives the full variable domain: EPEVTQTPSHQVTQMGQEVILRCVPISNHLYFYWYRQILGQKVEFLVSFYNNEISEKSEIFDDQFSVERPDGSNFTLKIRSTKLEDSAMYFCASSDGISYEQYFGPGTRLTVT.

This clone was detected a few times. The rearrangement uses TRBV5-4 and TRBJ2-3, with a possible D match to TRBD1 (6 bases). Trimming left V 2 bases short and J 6 bases short, with 16 bases between. This CDR3 comprises 15 residues. The germline V gene has CDR1 SGHNT and CDR2 YYREEE (reference sequence). As DNA, the CDR3 is TGTGCCAGCAGCTTAAGGGGGAACGGGATGGATACGCAGTATTTT. This encodes CASSLRGNGMDTQYF. Full variable domain (outside the CDR3, taken from reference TRBV5-4 and TRBJ2-3): ETGVTQSPTHLIKTRGQQVTLRCSSQSGHNTVSWYQQALGQGPQFIFQYYREEENGRGNFPPRFSGLQFPNYSSELNVNALELDDSALYLCASSLRGNGMDTQYFGPGTRLTVL.